Shown below are 2 T cell receptor beta chains from a single sample sequenced in a study of patients and donors after allogeneic stem cell transplantation. TCRdb reprocessed the RT-PCR reads via MiXCR and lists one record per CDR3 protein. The repertoire holds about 230,000 distinct CDR3 sequences, with 11% to 15% as singletons. Sequenced: blood, either unsorted or a sorted T cell fraction (not recorded which). These receptor sequences come from a human donor who was either an allogeneic HSCT recipient or a stem cell or donor lymphocyte infusion donor (not recorded which). It is not recorded whose cells these are; they may come from a transplant donor.

This clonotype was recorded a few times. The rearrangement uses TRBV11-2 and TRBJ2-7; either TRBD1 or TRBD2 may fit D (7 bases each). The CDR3 sequence is 16 residues long. The V gene's germline CDR1 is SGHAT and CDR2 FQNNGV. The ends were cut back, 2 bases at V and 6 bases at J, with 20 bases in the middle. The CDR3 spells CASSLNQGGVLGEQYF. CDR3 DNA sequence: TGTGCCAGCAGCTTAAACCAGGGGGGGGTGCTGGGCGAGCAGTACTTC. Variable domain in full (rest from reference TRBV11-2 and TRBJ2-7): EAGVAQSPRYKIIEKRQSVAFWCNPISGHATLYWYQQILGQGPKLLIQFQNNGVVDDSQLPKDRFSAERLKGVDSTLKIQPAKLEDSAVYLCASSLNQGGVLGEQYFGPGTRLTVT.

The rearrangement links TRBV12-3 or TRBV12-4 to TRBJ2-7; the match to TRBD2 covers 7 bases. The ends lost 2 bases at V and 0 bases at J; junction bases unmatched: 7. The length of the CDR3 is 16 residues. CDR3 coding DNA: TGTGCCAGCAGTTTACGCGGCGGGAGCAGCTCCTACGAGCAGTACTTC. Its protein is CASSLRGGSSSYEQYF.